A single sample gave rise to the 8 T cell receptor beta chains below, sequenced in a study of neurological immune-mediated disorders. The time point denotes: longitudinal time-point 2. In TCRdb, the 5' RACE reads were re-called with MiXCR into one record per CDR3 protein. The table includes approximately 31,000 distinct CDR3 sequences, roughly an eighth detected once. Sequencing was carried out using PBMCs. The receptor source for this set is a woman in her thirties or forties in good health.

This clonotype was picked up many times. This chain joins TRBV30 and TRBJ2-7; 7 bases are a match to TRBD2. The CDR3 is 14 amino acids. Germline V gene sequence: CDR1 GTSNPN, CDR2 SVGIG (reference sequence). After removal of 3 bases from V and 1 base from J, the junction contained 6 bases not matched to a gene. The CDR3 coding sequence is TGTGCCTGGAGCTGGGGGGGGATTTCCTACGAGCAGTACTTC. Protein sequence: CAWSWGGISYEQYF.

This clonotype has a count of ten or more. The genes are TRBV11-3 and TRBJ2-5; D possibly corresponds to TRBD2 (6 bases). The length of the CDR3 is 15 residues. Looked up from germline, CDR1 is SGHNT and CDR2 is YENEEA. V was cut by 4 bases and J by 5 bases, with 17 bases left in between. This chain's CDR3 is CASSSRDSGLETQYF. In DNA form, the CDR3 reads TGTGCCAGCAGCTCCCGGGACTCTGGGCTCGAGACCCAGTACTTC. Combining the CDR3 with reference TRBV11-3 and TRBJ2-5 gives the whole variable domain EAGVVQSPRYKIIEKKQPVAFWCNPISGHNTLYWYLQNLGQGPELLIRYENEEAVDDSQLPKDRFSAERLKGVDSTLKIQPAELGDSAVYLCASSSRDSGLETQYFGPGTRLLVL.

This clonotype was seen only once. One base away lies a much larger clone, so this may be a sequencing read error. Likely a read error: the CDR3 ends without its conserved phenylalanine or tryptophan. The genes are TRBV7-2 and TRBJ2-7, with D unresolved. The CDR3 extends over 13 amino acids. Germline V gene data show CDR1 as SGHTA and CDR2 as FQGNSA. V was trimmed by 1 base and J by 4 bases, leaving 8 bases between them. For the CDR3, the DNA is TGTGCCAGCAGCTTAGGATCCCAGTACGAGCAGTACTTG. Its protein is CASSLGSQYEQYL.

Many counts were recorded for this clonotype. The chain couples TRBV10-2 to TRBJ2-4; 10 bases are shared with TRBD2. Looked up from germline, CDR1 is WSHSY and CDR2 is SAAADI. The ends lost 3 bases at V and 6 bases at J; junction bases unmatched: 14. The CDR3 length is 18 residues. Here the CDR3 DNA reads TGCGCCAGCAGTGACGACAGCGGGAGGGCCCCGTACGCAAACATTCAGTACTTC. Translating it yields CASSDDSGRAPYANIQYF.

This clonotype was seen many times. The chain uses TRBV7-2 and TRBJ2-7; D is undetermined. Germline V gene data show CDR1 as SGHTA and CDR2 as FQGNSA. The CDR3 runs to 13 residues. Between the trimmed V and J ends, which lost 4 bases and 6 bases, there was a span of 13 bases. CDR3 sequence (DNA): TGTGCCAGCAGCTCCCTTGGGCTGCCCGAGCAGTACTTC. Its translation is CASSSLGLPEQYF.

This clonotype was recorded many times. The chain carries TRBV27 and TRBJ2-7, with D perhaps TRBD1 (5 bases). From germline, CDR1 is MNHEY and CDR2 SMNVEV (reference sequence). Trimming removed 3 bases at V and 5 bases at J, with 11 bases between. The CDR3 runs 13 residues. CDR3 sequence: CASSFTRVHEQYF. The CDR3 region has the DNA TGTGCCAGCAGTTTCACCAGGGTACACGAGCAGTACTTC.

In this sample, this clonotype turned up many times. This chain links TRBV12-3 or TRBV12-4 with TRBJ1-2; D possibly corresponds to TRBD1 (6 bases). V lost 1 base and J lost 2, with 11 bases in between. The CDR3 extends over 15 amino acids. The CDR3 is CASSLGPGANYGYTF. The CDR3 DNA reads as TGTGCCAGCAGTTTAGGCCCAGGGGCGAACTATGGCTACACCTTC.

Many counts were recorded for this clonotype. The rearrangement joins TRBV2 to TRBJ1-2; TRBD1 matches at 10 bases. Germline CDR1 reads SNHLY; CDR2 reads FYNNEI. J gave up 8 bases and V 6 bases, and 12 bases lay outside the gene matches. The CDR3 is made up of 15 amino acids. The CDR3 region has the DNA TGTGCCAGCAGCCTTACTGTTCGGACAGGGGGAGGCTACACCTTC. This sequence encodes CASSLTVRTGGGYTF.